The 24 T cell receptor beta chains in this list originate from one sample, sequenced in a study of PD-L1 blockade in urothelial cancer. The table came from immunoSEQ multiplex PCR; TCRdb's copy has only in-frame clones and leaves some out. The data show around 110,000 clones, roughly 89% seen once. Specified time point: peripheral blood 6 weeks after treatment start. The sample was PBMCs, taken around atezolizumab (anti-PD-L1) treatment. These receptors all stem from a man in his 60s with urothelial cancer.

V gene TRBV28 combines with J gene TRBJ2-7; 8 positions agree with TRBD1. Germline V gene data show CDR1 as MDHEN and CDR2 as SYDVKM. The CDR3 covers 12 residues. Trimming removed 3 bases from V and 7 bases from J; junction bases left unmatched: 2. CDR3 nucleotide sequence: TGTGCCAGCAGTTTGGGGACAGGTGAGCAGTACTTC. This encodes CASSLGTGEQYF.

The V call is TRBV11-2, the J call TRBJ1-6; D gene ambiguous. The germline V gene has CDR1 SGHAT and CDR2 FQNNGV. The CDR3 sequence is 13 residues long. V was shortened by 3 bases and J by 10 bases, with 10 bases between the two germline ends. As DNA, the CDR3 is TGTGCCAGCAGCTTCGGGGTAGTATCACCCCTCCACTTT. This encodes CASSFGVVSPLHF.

Of note for this clone: This CDR3 is also generated by other DNA sequences in the sample. The chain combines TRBV4-2 with TRBJ2-7; maybe TRBD2 (5 bases). Germline V lookup: CDR1 LGHNA, CDR2 YNFKEQ. CDR3 length: 13 amino acids. The V end lost 1 base, the J end lost 4 bases, and 8 bases lay between the germline ends. CDR3 residues: CASSQGLAYEQYF. For the CDR3, the DNA is TGTGCCAGCAGCCAAGGGCTAGCTTACGAGCAGTACTTC.

This clone has more than one count but fewer than ten. J is TRBJ1-2 and V is TRBV6-5, with 11 bases lining up with TRBD1. Per germline, CDR1 MNHEY and CDR2 SVGAGI. The CDR3 runs to 14 residues. V was clipped by 1 base and J by 7 bases; unmatched bases: 2. The CDR3 reads CASSYYGQGAGYTF. The CDR3 DNA follows: TGTGCCAGCAGTTACTACGGACAGGGGGCTGGCTACACCTTC.

The rearrangement joins TRBV7-9 to TRBJ2-2; no clear D. Trimming shortened V by 0 bases and J by 4 bases, and 6 bases separated the two germline ends. The CDR3 has 14 residues. Germline CDR1 reads SEHNR; CDR2 reads FQNEAQ (reference sequence). The CDR3 DNA sequence: TGTGCCAGCAGCTTAGCCTCCTCCACCGGGGAGCTGTTTTTT. Translated, it gives CASSLASSTGELFF.

The chain combines TRBV5-6 with TRBJ2-6; D gene ambiguous. The germline V gene encodes CDR1 SGHDT and CDR2 YYEEEE. V was trimmed by 5 bases and J by 2 bases, leaving 17 bases between them. This CDR3 has 17 residues. The CDR3 sequence: CASSYQVALPGANVLTF. The CDR3 nucleotides read TGTGCCAGCAGTTATCAAGTAGCCTTGCCTGGGGCCAACGTCCTGACTTTC. Full variable domain (remainder filled in from reference TRBV5-6 and TRBJ2-6): DAGVTQSPTHLIKTRGQQVTLRCSPKSGHDTVSWYQQALGQGPQFIFQYYEEEERQRGNFPDRFSGHQFPNYSSELNVNALLLGDSALYLCASSYQVALPGANVLTFGAGSRLTVL.

The V call is TRBV7-9, the J call TRBJ2-2; possible D gene TRBD1, 6 bases. The CDR3 totals 14 residues. V lost 5 bases to trimming and J lost 3 bases, with 10 bases between them. Germline V gene data show CDR1 as SEHNR and CDR2 as FQNEAQ (reference sequence). CDR3 DNA: TGTGCCAGCAGCCCTCGGACAGACACCGGGGAGCTGTTTTTT. The encoded protein is CASSPRTDTGELFF.

The CDR3 region is CASGLVLPGELFF. Written as DNA, the CDR3 is TGTGCTAGTGGTTTGGTCCTCCCCGGGGAGCTGTTTTTT. The J gene is TRBJ2-2, the V gene TRBV12-5, with D unclear. V lost 0 bases to trimming and J lost 6 bases, with 5 bases between them. The CDR3 is 13 amino acids. CDR1 and CDR2 from the germline V gene are LGHNT and FRNRAP.

This chain connects TRBV6-1 to TRBJ2-3, with 9 bases fitting TRBD2. The ends lost 3 bases at V and 2 bases at J; junction bases unmatched: 3. CDR3 length equals 15 residues. The germline CDR1 and CDR2 sequences are MNHNS and SASEGT. This CDR3 reads CASSDVAGATDTQYF. Here the CDR3 DNA reads TGTGCCAGCAGTGATGTAGCGGGGGCCACAGATACGCAGTATTTT.

V is TRBV5-1 and J is TRBJ2-1; D is perhaps TRBD2 (6 bases). V shed 7 bases and J shed 8 bases, with 13 bases lying between them. CDR1 and CDR2 (germline): SGHRS, YFSETQ. CDR3 size: 12 residues. The CDR3, as DNA: TGCGCCAGCGCCACCGGGGGTGATGAGCAGTTCTTC. Translated, it gives CASATGGDEQFF.

The genes are TRBV28 and TRBJ1-6; no firm D call. Germline V lookup: CDR1 MDHEN, CDR2 SYDVKM. The CDR3 is 13 residues long. V was pared by 4 bases and J by 9 bases, with 10 bases between. The DNA for the CDR3 is TGTGCCAGCAGTTCCCCCGTCGGTTCACCCCTCCACTTT. It yields the protein CASSSPVGSPLHF.

V gene TRBV9 combines with J gene TRBJ2-3; D remains unclear. The CDR3 consists of 14 residues. Germline values: CDR1 SGDLS, CDR2 YYNGEE. Between the trimmed V and J ends, which lost 4 bases and 0 bases, there was a span of 9 bases. The CDR3 is CASSSTASTDTQYF. The CDR3, as DNA: TGTGCCAGCAGCTCGACTGCTAGCACAGATACGCAGTATTTT.

The V call is TRBV19, the J call TRBJ2-4, with 8 positions matching TRBD1. Germline V gene lookup returns CDR1 LNHDA and CDR2 SQIVND (reference sequence). V lost 3 bases, J lost 6 bases, and 7 bases stayed unmatched. This CDR3 spans 15 amino acids. CDR3 bases: TGTGCCAGTAGTATCGGCAGGGGGCAGGTAAACATTCAGTACTTC. It specifies CASSIGRGQVNIQYF.

The chain couples TRBV28 to TRBJ1-3; weak D call: TRBD1 (5 bases). The V gene lost 1 base and the J gene lost 4 bases, with 17 bases spanning the gap. Germline assignment: CDR1 MDHEN and CDR2 SYDVKM. CDR3 length: 17 residues. In DNA form, the CDR3 reads TGTGCCAGCAGTTTATACCCTACAGGCTTCGAAGGAAACACCATATATTTT. The encoded protein is CASSLYPTGFEGNTIYF. Variable domain in full (rest from reference TRBV28 and TRBJ1-3): DVKVTQSSRYLVKRTGEKVFLECVQDMDHENMFWYRQDPGLGLRLIYFSYDVKMKEKGDIPEGYSVSREKKERFSLILESASTNQTSMYLCASSLYPTGFEGNTIYFGEGSWLTVV.

This clone has just a few counts. Written as DNA, the CDR3 is TGTGCCAGCAGCTTTGGGACAGGGCAGACCTACGAGCAGTACTTC. This encodes CASSFGTGQTYEQYF. This chain links TRBV11-2 with TRBJ2-7; TRBD1 matches 9 bases. The CDR3 covers 15 residues. CDR1 SGHAT and CDR2 FQNNGV come from the germline V gene. Trimming removed 3 bases from V and 2 bases from J; junction bases left unmatched: 5.

The V and J genes are TRBV6-6 and TRBJ1-1; a weak D match, TRBD1 (5 bases). Per germline, CDR1 MNHNY and CDR2 SVGAGI (reference sequence). V was shortened by 6 bases and J by 3 bases, with 17 bases between the two germline ends. The CDR3 is 15 amino acids. As DNA, the CDR3 is TGTGCCAGCAGCTCTGGGATGCAGGGCTACACTGAAGCTTTCTTT. This gives the protein CASSSGMQGYTEAFF.

The chain couples TRBV5-1 to TRBJ1-4, with 9 bases that match TRBD1. The germline CDR1 and CDR2 sequences are SGHRS and YFSETQ. The CDR3 contains 15 residues. V shed 4 bases and J 8 bases; nucleotides not matched to a gene: 9. The CDR3 protein is CASSRGDREGEKLFF. In nucleotides, the CDR3 is TGCGCCAGCAGCAGAGGGGACAGGGAGGGAGAAAAACTGTTTTTT.

CDR3 region: CASSFSGVSGANVLTF. As DNA, the CDR3 is TGTGCCAGCAGTTTTTCGGGGGTCTCTGGGGCCAACGTCCTGACTTTC. This chain connects TRBV28 to TRBJ2-6, with D perhaps TRBD2 (6 bases). CDR1 and CDR2 from the germline V gene are MDHEN and SYDVKM. Trimming cost V 3 bases and J 0 bases, with 9 bases left between them. This CDR3 spans 16 amino acids.

The chain combines TRBV20-1 with TRBJ2-7, with D uncertain. V gave up 5 bases and J gave up 2 bases, with 7 bases separating them. Germline CDR1 is DFQATT and CDR2 is SNEGSKA (reference sequence). This CDR3 is built from 11 residues. The DNA of the CDR3 is TGCAGTGCTGACACCACCTACGAGCAGTACTTC. Its translation is CSADTTYEQYF.

V usage is TRBV6-1 and J usage is TRBJ2-7; 7 bases match TRBD1. The CDR3 totals 14 residues. V shed 2 bases, J shed 3 bases, and the junction held 4 bases outside the gene matches. Looked up from germline, CDR1 is MNHNS and CDR2 is SASEGT. CDR3 DNA sequence: TGTGCCAGCAGTGAATTGACAGGGCGCTACGAGCAGTACTTC. Its protein is CASSELTGRYEQYF.

A word on this clone: The same CDR3 arises from other DNA sequences in this sample as well. The chain employs TRBV7-8 and TRBJ2-1; D gene ambiguous. V was clipped by 3 bases and J by 8 bases, with 5 bases between them. The CDR3 is made up of 11 amino acids. Germline CDR1 reads SGHVS; CDR2 reads FQNEAQ. CDR3 sequence reads: CASSFSDEQFF. CDR3 sequence (DNA): TGTGCCAGCAGCTTTTCGGATGAGCAGTTCTTC. Drawing the rest from reference TRBV7-8 and TRBJ2-1, the complete variable domain is GAGVSQSPRYKVAKRGQDVALRCDPISGHVSLFWYQQALGQGPEFLTYFQNEAQLDKSGLPSDRFFAERPEGSVSTLKIQRTQQEDSAVYLCASSFSDEQFFGPGTRLTVL.

The chain couples TRBV20-1 to TRBJ2-7; TRBD2 is a possible D gene (6 bases). The CDR3 loop spans 11 amino acids. Per the germline V gene, CDR1 is DFQATT and CDR2 is SNEGSKA (reference sequence). CDR3 protein: CSSAGSYEQYF. The CDR3 nucleotides are TGCAGCTCGGCGGGGTCCTACGAGCAGTACTTC.

The chain carries TRBV7-9 and TRBJ2-5, with D perhaps matching TRBD1 (5 bases). Trimming removed 3 bases from V and 5 bases from J, with 16 bases in between. This CDR3 comprises 15 residues. Germline assignment: CDR1 SEHNR and CDR2 FQNEAQ (reference sequence). CDR3: CASSFDRTQRETQYF. CDR3 sequence (DNA): TGTGCCAGCAGCTTTGACCGGACACAGAGGGAGACCCAGTACTTC.

The chain couples TRBV4-3 to TRBJ2-7, with D uncertain. This CDR3 region has 13 residues. Germline CDR1 LGHNA, CDR2 YSLEER. The V gene lost 0 bases and the J gene lost 4 bases, with 7 bases spanning the gap. The CDR3 nucleotides read TGCGCCAGCAGCCAAGAAGCCCAATACGAGCAGTACTTC. This translates into CASSQEAQYEQYF.